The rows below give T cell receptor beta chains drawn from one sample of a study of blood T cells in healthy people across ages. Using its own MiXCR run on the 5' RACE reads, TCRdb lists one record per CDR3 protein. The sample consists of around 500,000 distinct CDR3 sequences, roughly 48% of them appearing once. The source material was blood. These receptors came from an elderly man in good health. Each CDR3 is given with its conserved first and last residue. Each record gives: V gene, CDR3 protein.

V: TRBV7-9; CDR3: CASSTPSSPYNEQFF
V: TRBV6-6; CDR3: CASSYGAGGRSYGYTF
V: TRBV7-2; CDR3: CASSLRQGVLNTEAFF
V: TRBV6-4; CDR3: CASKGGLGYTF
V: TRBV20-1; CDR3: CSASRPGRSYNEQFF
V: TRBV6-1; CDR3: CASSITNEQYF
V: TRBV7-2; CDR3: CASIPGGAGGEQYF
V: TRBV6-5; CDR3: CASRRTGTNTEAFF
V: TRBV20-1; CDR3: CSARDVNRGPQETQYF
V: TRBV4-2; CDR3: CASSQDRLAGSLGYEQYF
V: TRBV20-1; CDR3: CSAPSGRATDTQYF
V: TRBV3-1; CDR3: CASSQAAGRTEAFF
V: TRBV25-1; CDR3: CASRDLIGETQYF
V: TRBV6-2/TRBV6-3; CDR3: CASSGQGGRGEKLFF
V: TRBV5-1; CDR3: CASSLVGGAESYNEQFF